This is a list of T cell receptor beta chains from one sample in a study of blood T cell repertoires in COVID-19. The protocol was immunoSEQ multiplex PCR, while the TCRdb copy is restricted to in-frame clones and leaves out a portion. In the table there are about 98,000 clones, about 80% of which are singletons. The sequenced sample consisted of peripheral blood. The source is a man aged 65 to 85 with acute or convalescent COVID-19. Both conserved end residues are part of each CDR3. The order of the fields is D gene, J gene, CDR3 length, V gene, CDR3 protein. The D gene is left open where the match is weak.

>-|TRBJ2-5|13|TRBV7-8
CASSPRLQETQYF
>-|TRBJ2-7|13|TRBV12-3/TRBV12-4
CASSPIGSYEQYF
>TRBD2|TRBJ2-3|14|TRBV28
CASLTSGRSDTQYF
>-|TRBJ1-1|13|TRBV2
CASSEQGNTEAFF
>-|TRBJ1-5|16|TRBV24-1
CATSDSTWGRNQPQHF
>TRBD1|TRBJ2-1|16|TRBV15
CATSRDLDRVYNEQFF
>TRBD2|TRBJ2-3|14|TRBV28
CASRPTGGTDTQYF
>TRBD2|TRBJ2-5|15|TRBV28
CASSLAAGGQETQYF
>TRBD2|TRBJ2-7|16|TRBV6-2/TRBV6-3
CASSVPSGGRAYEQYF
>-|TRBJ2-5|12|TRBV2
CASTPYQETQYF
>TRBD1|TRBJ1-5|15|TRBV23-1
CASSQSWDRGQPQHF
>TRBD1|TRBJ2-7|15|TRBV4-2
CASKPAGTGTYEQYF
>-|TRBJ1-6|16|TRBV11-2
CASSLDMQIYNSPLHF
>TRBD2|TRBJ2-1|15|TRBV3-1/TRBV3-2
CASSQAGLVADEQFF
>TRBD1|TRBJ2-7|18|TRBV3-1/TRBV3-2
CASSQGLPRQGEGYEQYF
>-|TRBJ1-5|13|TRBV19
CASERGSNQPQHF
>TRBD1|TRBJ2-7|16|TRBV10-1
CASLKTRQGLTYEQYF
>-|TRBJ2-5|16|TRBV14
CASSQGFILGRETQYF